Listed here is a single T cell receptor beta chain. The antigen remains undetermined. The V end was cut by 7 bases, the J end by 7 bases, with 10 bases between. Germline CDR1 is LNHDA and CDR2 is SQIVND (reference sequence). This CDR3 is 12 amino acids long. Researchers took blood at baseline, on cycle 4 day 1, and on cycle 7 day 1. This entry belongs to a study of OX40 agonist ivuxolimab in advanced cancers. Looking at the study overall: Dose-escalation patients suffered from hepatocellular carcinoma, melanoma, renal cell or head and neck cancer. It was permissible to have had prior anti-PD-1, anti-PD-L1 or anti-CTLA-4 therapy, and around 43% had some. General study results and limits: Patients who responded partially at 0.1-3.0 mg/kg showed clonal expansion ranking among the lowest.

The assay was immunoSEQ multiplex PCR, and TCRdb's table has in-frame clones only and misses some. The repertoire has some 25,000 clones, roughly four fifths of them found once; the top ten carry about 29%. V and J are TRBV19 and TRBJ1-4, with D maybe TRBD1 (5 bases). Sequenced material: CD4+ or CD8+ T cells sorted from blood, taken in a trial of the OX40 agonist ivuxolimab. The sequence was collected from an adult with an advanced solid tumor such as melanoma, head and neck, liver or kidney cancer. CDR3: CASKERGEKLFF. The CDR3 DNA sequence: TGTGCCAGTAAAGAAAGGGGTGAAAAACTGTTTTTT.